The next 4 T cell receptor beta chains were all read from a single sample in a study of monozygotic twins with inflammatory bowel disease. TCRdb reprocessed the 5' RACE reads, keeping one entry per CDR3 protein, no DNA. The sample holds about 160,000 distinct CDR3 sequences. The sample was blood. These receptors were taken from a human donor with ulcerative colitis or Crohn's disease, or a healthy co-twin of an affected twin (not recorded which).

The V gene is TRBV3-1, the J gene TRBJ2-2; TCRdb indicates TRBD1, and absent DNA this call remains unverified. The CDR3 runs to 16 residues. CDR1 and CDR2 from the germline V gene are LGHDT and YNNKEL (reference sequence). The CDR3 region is CASSDRTAGNTGELFF.

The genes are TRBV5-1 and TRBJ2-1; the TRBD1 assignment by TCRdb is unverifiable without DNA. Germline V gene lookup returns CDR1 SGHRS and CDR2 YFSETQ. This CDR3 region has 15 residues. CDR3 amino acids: CASSPRQDAYNEQFF.

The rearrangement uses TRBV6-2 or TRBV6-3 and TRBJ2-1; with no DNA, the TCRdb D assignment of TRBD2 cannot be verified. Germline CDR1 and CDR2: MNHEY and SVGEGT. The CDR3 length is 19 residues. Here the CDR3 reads CASSWDGLAGPSSYNEQFF.

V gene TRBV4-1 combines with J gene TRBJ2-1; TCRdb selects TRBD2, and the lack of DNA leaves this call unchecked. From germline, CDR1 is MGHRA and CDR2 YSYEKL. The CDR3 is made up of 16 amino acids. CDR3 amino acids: CASSRLAAFSYNEQFF.